Below, 17 T cell receptor beta chains from the same sample are listed, as sequenced in a study of cytomegalovirus exposure and HLA in healthy donors. PCR was performed using 60 Vbeta and 13 Jbeta primers. Profiled with immunoSEQ multiplex PCR; TCRdb holds only in-frame clones, not every one. Here the sample spans under 250,000 clones, 70% to 90% being singletons. What was sequenced was PBMCs. The receptors shown here come from a girl aged 2-10 years in good health and CMV-seronegative.

The chain has TRBV5-1 and TRBJ2-5; TRBD1 might be the D (6 bases). Trimming took 1 base from V and 3 from J, leaving 7 bases between them. The CDR3 loop spans 13 amino acids. Germline V gene lookup returns CDR1 SGHRS and CDR2 YFSETQ. CDR3 coding DNA: TGCGCCAGCAGCTTGACAGGGAAAGAGACCCAGTACTTC. Encoded protein: CASSLTGKETQYF.

The rearrangement links TRBV6-5 to TRBJ1-1; tentative D call: TRBD1 (6 bases). The CDR3 sequence is 13 residues long. Trimming left V 5 bases short and J 2 bases short, with 9 bases between. CDR1 and CDR2 from the germline V gene are MNHEY and SVGAGI. For the CDR3, the DNA is TGTGCCAGCAGTGCACAGGGAAACACTGAAGCTTTCTTT. Its protein is CASSAQGNTEAFF.

This chain connects TRBV2 to TRBJ2-5; 8 nucleotides agree with TRBD1. The V and J ends lost 6 bases and 4 bases, in that order; junction bases with no gene match: 10. The V gene's germline CDR1 is SNHLY and CDR2 FYNNEI. The CDR3 is made up of 15 amino acids. This chain's CDR3 is CASRGSGGYGETQYF. The CDR3 nucleotides read TGTGCCAGCAGGGGCTCAGGGGGCTATGGAGAGACCCAGTACTTC.

The CDR3 protein is CASSLAPADYNEQFF. As DNA, the CDR3 is TGTGCCAGCAGCTTAGCGCCAGCGGATTACAATGAGCAGTTCTTC. The chain has TRBV7-9 and TRBJ2-1; perhaps TRBD2 as D (5 bases). The CDR3 sequence is 15 residues long. Germline CDR1 SEHNR, CDR2 FQNEAQ (reference sequence). V lost 0 bases, J lost 4 bases, and 10 bases lay in between. Drawing the rest from reference TRBV7-9 and TRBJ2-1, the complete variable domain is DTGVSQNPRHKITKRGQNVTFRCDPISEHNRLYWYRQTLGQGPEFLTYFQNEAQLEKSRLLSDRFSAERPKGSFSTLEIQRTEQGDSAMYLCASSLAPADYNEQFFGPGTRLTVL.

The V gene is TRBV14, the J gene TRBJ2-5; D is uncertain. Looked up from germline, CDR1 is SGHDN and CDR2 is FVKESK. Trimming took off 3 bases at V and 5 bases at J, with 13 bases between the two ends. CDR3 length equals 14 residues. In nucleotides, the CDR3 is TGTGCCAGCAGCCAGACGGAGTTATGGGAGACCCAGTACTTC. Translation gives CASSQTELWETQYF.

The J gene is TRBJ2-3, the V gene TRBV19, with D perhaps TRBD1 (5 bases). Trimming removed 10 bases from V and 5 bases from J, with 22 bases in between. The germline CDR1 and CDR2 sequences are LNHDA and SQIVND (reference sequence). CDR3 length: 15 residues. The CDR3 protein is CATRSGAGKGDTQYF. The CDR3 DNA sequence: TGTGCCACCCGCAGTGGGGCAGGGAAAGGAGATACGCAGTATTTT.

This clone appeared a single time. The chain carries TRBV7-2 and TRBJ1-2, with 11 bases that match TRBD1. Germline assignment: CDR1 SGHTA and CDR2 FQGNSA. This CDR3 contains 16 residues. The V and J ends lost 3 bases and 8 bases, in that order; junction bases with no gene match: 11. Here the CDR3 reads CASSLAGTGGHGGYTF. Written as DNA, the CDR3 is TGTGCCAGCAGCTTGGCCGGGACAGGGGGACACGGAGGCTACACCTTC.

The V gene is TRBV5-6, the J gene TRBJ1-5, with D uncertain. CDR1 and CDR2 (germline): SGHDT, YYEEEE. The ends were cut back, 2 bases at V and 0 bases at J, with 6 bases in the middle. This CDR3 comprises 14 residues. Here the CDR3 DNA reads TGTGCCAGCAGCTTTCAAAATAGCAATCAGCCCCAGCATTTT. Translation: CASSFQNSNQPQHF.

This sequence joins TRBV7-6 and TRBJ1-4; tentatively, D is TRBD1 (6 bases). Germline assignment: CDR1 SGHVS and CDR2 FNYEAQ. V was clipped by 0 bases and J by 2 bases, with 7 bases between them. The CDR3 spans 15 residues. The CDR3 region has the DNA TGTGCCAGCAGCTTAGCCAGGGGTACTAATGAAAAACTGTTTTTT. This gives the protein CASSLARGTNEKLFF.

This clone has a handful of counts. The chain employs TRBV18 and TRBJ2-3; possibly TRBD2 for D (5 bases). Trimming cost V 6 bases and J 0 bases, with 10 bases left between them. This CDR3 is built from 14 residues. Germline-derived CDR1 and CDR2 are KGHSH and LQKENI. CDR3 region: CASSQLASTDTQYF. In nucleotides, the CDR3 is TGTGCCAGCTCCCAATTAGCGAGCACAGATACGCAGTATTTT.

This chain connects TRBV6-5 to TRBJ2-7; 7 bases are a match to TRBD2. There are 16 residues in the CDR3. V lost 2 bases to trimming and J lost 5 bases; unmatched junction nucleotides: 12. The germline V gene has CDR1 MNHEY and CDR2 SVGAGI. DNA of the CDR3: TGTGCCAGCAGTTACGGCGGGGGTGGGGCCAGGGACGAGCAGTACTTC. This codes for CASSYGGGGARDEQYF.

Only a few counts were recorded for this clone. The CDR3 reads CASSIDYGTNYGYTF. DNA of the CDR3: TGTGCCAGTAGTATAGACTACGGGACTAACTATGGCTACACCTTC. The chain recombines TRBV19 with TRBJ1-2; D call uncertain. The CDR3 sequence is 15 residues long. Trimming took 0 bases from V and 0 from J, leaving 8 bases between them. Germline V gene data show CDR1 as LNHDA and CDR2 as SQIVND (reference sequence).

The sample holds a few counts of this clone. This chain connects TRBV7-9 to TRBJ1-1; the match to TRBD1 covers 7 bases. The trim removed 5 bases at V and 5 bases at J, leaving 2 bases unmatched. Germline V gives CDR1 SEHNR, CDR2 FQNEAQ (reference sequence). This CDR3 contains 12 residues. Here the CDR3 reads CASSPGQTEAFF. For the CDR3, the DNA is TGTGCCAGCAGCCCGGGACAGACTGAAGCTTTCTTT.

The rearrangement links TRBV30 to TRBJ1-5; a weak D match, TRBD1 (5 bases). The germline CDR1 and CDR2 sequences are GTSNPN and SVGIG (reference sequence). V was trimmed by 4 bases and J by 5 bases, leaving 12 bases between them. The CDR3 runs 13 residues. CDR3 in DNA: TGTGCCTGGAAACGGCAGGGTCATCAGCCCCAGCATTTT. It translates to CAWKRQGHQPQHF.

This clone was seen only once. The chain joins TRBV6-4 to TRBJ1-5, with D unresolved. CDR3 length: 13 residues. V shed 5 bases and J shed 0 bases, with 5 bases lying between them. Germline values: CDR1 MRHNA, CDR2 SNTAGT. In nucleotides, the CDR3 is TGTGCCAGCAGTCCGGGTAGCAATCAGCCCCAGCATTTT. Translation gives CASSPGSNQPQHF.

The chain joins TRBV6-6 to TRBJ2-1, with TRBD2 identical over 13 bases. Germline V gives CDR1 MNHNY, CDR2 SVGAGI (reference sequence). The trim removed 8 bases at V and 0 bases at J, leaving 4 bases unmatched. The CDR3 runs 16 residues. The CDR3 loop is CASWTSGRSSYNEQFF. As DNA, the CDR3 is TGTGCCAGCTGGACTAGCGGGAGAAGCTCCTACAATGAGCAGTTCTTC.

The V and J genes are TRBV6-6 and TRBJ1-4, with 7 bases that match TRBD1. There are 16 residues in the CDR3. Per germline, CDR1 MNHNY and CDR2 SVGAGI (reference sequence). The J segment lost 8 bases and the V segment lost 0 bases, leaving 9 bases of the junction unmatched. CDR3 in DNA: TGTGCCAGCAGTTACTCGGCGACAGGGAGTGGGGAAAAACTGTTTTTT. As protein: CASSYSATGSGEKLFF.